This entry lists 18 T cell receptor beta chains sequenced from one sample in a study of blood T cell repertoires in COVID-19. Sequenced by immunoSEQ multiplex PCR; TCRdb stores in-frame clones only, minus some. The table includes 110,000 to 150,000 clones, about 86% detected once. Sequenced material: PBMCs or T cells enriched from blood (not recorded which). The source is a man aged 50 or older who had recovered from COVID-19.

This chain links TRBV6-5 with TRBJ1-2; D is unclear. Germline lookup yields CDR1 MNHEY and CDR2 SVGAGI. V dropped 6 bases and J dropped 8 bases, with 16 bases sitting between them. The CDR3 is 13 residues long. The CDR3 sequence is CASRGSSARGYTF. The CDR3 coding sequence is TGTGCCAGCAGGGGGAGCTCAGCAAGGGGCTACACCTTC.

This clone was counted a single time. V and J are TRBV18 and TRBJ1-1; TRBD1 aligns across 9 bases. Per germline, CDR1 KGHSH and CDR2 LQKENI. The CDR3 consists of 16 residues. The ends lost 2 bases at V and 3 bases at J; junction bases unmatched: 7. CDR3 sequence reads: CASSPNRGQGDTEAFF. The CDR3 nucleotides are TGTGCCAGCTCACCAAACAGGGGGCAGGGGGACACTGAAGCTTTCTTT. Based on the CDR3 plus reference TRBV18 and TRBJ1-1, the full variable domain is NAGVMQNPRHLVRRRGQEARLRCSPMKGHSHVYWYRQLPEEGLKFMVYLQKENIIDESGMPKERFSAEFPKEGPSILRIQQVVRGDSAAYFCASSPNRGQGDTEAFFGQGTRLTVV.

This sequence joins TRBV30 and TRBJ2-2; 9 bases match TRBD2. CDR3 length: 15 residues. The germline V gene has CDR1 GTSNPN and CDR2 SVGIG (reference sequence). V lost 2 bases, J lost 2 bases, and 3 bases stayed unmatched. The CDR3: CAWSRLAVNTGELFF. CDR3 nucleotides: TGTGCCTGGAGTCGACTAGCGGTTAACACCGGGGAGCTGTTTTTT.

This chain links TRBV18 with TRBJ2-7, with 11 bases that match TRBD1. This CDR3 is 15 amino acids long. With 4 bases clipped from V and 4 bases from J, the junction kept 6 bases outside the gene matches. CDR1 and CDR2 from the germline V gene are KGHSH and LQKENI. DNA of the CDR3: TGTGCCAGCTCACAGTCCGGGACAGGGGGGTACGAGCAGTACTTC. It encodes CASSQSGTGGYEQYF.

The chain carries TRBV7-8 and TRBJ2-7; maybe TRBD2 (6 bases). The germline V gene has CDR1 SGHVS and CDR2 FQNEAQ. Trimming cost V 0 bases and J 4 bases, with 10 bases left between them. This CDR3 spans 14 amino acids. The CDR3 DNA reads as TGTGCCAGCAGCTTAGCAGGGGAGGAATACGAGCAGTACTTC. It translates to CASSLAGEEYEQYF.

V and J are TRBV15 and TRBJ2-2; D is unresolved. Per germline, CDR1 LNHNV and CDR2 YYDKDF (reference sequence). This CDR3 contains 15 residues. Trimming removed 0 bases from V and 7 bases from J, with 12 bases in between. For the CDR3, the DNA is TGTGCCACCAGCAGAGAGCACAGCTATAGCGGGGAGCTGTTTTTT. It yields the protein CATSREHSYSGELFF.

The J gene is TRBJ2-3, the V gene TRBV4-3; 10 bases are shared with TRBD2. Looked up from germline, CDR1 is LGHNA and CDR2 is YSLEER. V lost 1 base and J lost 4; bases outside the gene matches: 8. There are 17 residues in the CDR3. CDR3: CASSQAPGTSAADTQYF. CDR3 nucleotide sequence: TGCGCCAGCAGCCAAGCACCGGGGACTAGCGCGGCAGATACGCAGTATTTT.

V is TRBV2 and J is TRBJ1-5, with TRBD1 matching 9 bases. The CDR3 runs to 15 residues. The J segment lost 7 bases and the V segment lost 4 bases, leaving 8 bases of the junction unmatched. Germline V CDR1 and CDR2: SNHLY, FYNNEI. Here the CDR3 DNA reads TGTGCCAGCAGTGTAGGGACAGGGAAGGGCCAGCCCCAGCATTTT. Translating it yields CASSVGTGKGQPQHF. The whole variable domain, filled in from reference TRBV2 and TRBJ1-5, reads EPEVTQTPSHQVTQMGQEVILRCVPISNHLYFYWYRQILGQKVEFLVSFYNNEISEKSEIFDDQFSVERPDGSNFTLKIRSTKLEDSAMYFCASSVGTGKGQPQHFGDGTRLSIL.

This chain joins TRBV18 and TRBJ2-2; D is undetermined. This CDR3 region has 18 residues. The germline gives CDR1 KGHSH, CDR2 LQKENI. The V and J ends lost 4 bases and 1 base respectively, with 19 bases between them. Here the CDR3 reads CASSRGLGSHLNTGELFF. In DNA, the CDR3 is TGTGCCAGCTCACGAGGTCTCGGATCCCACCTGAACACCGGGGAGCTGTTTTTT.

V gene TRBV6-5 combines with J gene TRBJ1-2; D call uncertain. Germline V gene lookup returns CDR1 MNHEY and CDR2 SVGAGI. CDR3 length: 12 amino acids. Deletions cut 4 bases from V and 2 bases from J, with 5 bases between. This chain's CDR3 is CASSWENYGYTF. The CDR3 DNA sequence: TGTGCCAGCAGTTGGGAGAACTATGGCTACACCTTC.

This clone was seen just once. This chain connects TRBV7-9 to TRBJ2-7; 8 bases agree with TRBD1. Germline V gene sequence: CDR1 SEHNR, CDR2 FQNEAQ (reference sequence). Trimming at V came to 5 bases and at J to 0 bases, leaving 9 bases not matched to a gene. The CDR3 length is 16 residues. The CDR3 DNA reads as TGTGCCAGCAGCCAAGGGATGGACAGGGCCTCCTACGAGCAGTACTTC. Its translation: CASSQGMDRASYEQYF.

The chain links TRBV15 to TRBJ1-4; D is undetermined. Germline CDR1 is LNHNV and CDR2 is YYDKDF (reference sequence). This CDR3 has 15 residues. Deletions cut 5 bases from V and 8 bases from J, with 18 bases between. The CDR3 sequence is CATSPTGPGGEKLFF. CDR3 nucleotide sequence: TGTGCCACCAGCCCGACGGGTCCGGGAGGCGAAAAACTGTTTTTT.

The chain recombines TRBV5-5 with TRBJ2-7; D unclear. This CDR3 spans 14 amino acids. Trimming stripped 1 base from V and 2 bases from J, with 10 bases between. Germline V gives CDR1 SGHKS, CDR2 YYEKEE (reference sequence). This CDR3 reads CASSLLAQAYEQYF. CDR3 sequence (DNA): TGTGCCAGCAGCTTGCTTGCCCAGGCCTACGAGCAGTACTTC.

The CDR3 coding sequence is TGCAGTGCTAGGGCGGGCCAGCCCCAGCATTTT. Its translation: CSARAGQPQHF. The chain uses TRBV20-1 and TRBJ1-5; D unclear. The CDR3 covers 11 residues. Trimming removed 3 bases from V and 7 bases from J, with 7 bases in between. Germline V gene lookup returns CDR1 DFQATT and CDR2 SNEGSKA (reference sequence).

This chain uses TRBV28 with TRBJ1-1, with 8 positions matching TRBD1. This CDR3 is built from 15 residues. Germline CDR1 MDHEN, CDR2 SYDVKM. With V trimmed by 6 bases and J by 5 bases, 11 bases remained unmatched. The CDR3 region has the DNA TGTGCCAGCAGCCATCGACAGGGGCCGGGAACTGAAGCTTTCTTT. It is translated as CASSHRQGPGTEAFF.

The chain carries TRBV4-3 and TRBJ2-6; the D is unclear. This CDR3 has 17 residues. Trimming left V 0 bases short and J 2 bases short, with 11 bases between. The germline CDR1 and CDR2 sequences are LGHNA and YSLEER. The CDR3 DNA reads as TGCGCCAGCAGCCAAGAGCTCAGGTCGCCTGGGGCCAACGTCCTGACTTTC. It encodes CASSQELRSPGANVLTF.

V gene TRBV12-2 combines with J gene TRBJ2-2; the table gives TRBD2 as D, unverified against the DNA. TRBV12-2 is termed a pseudogene. The CDR3 is 14 amino acids. DNA of the CDR3: TGTGCAAGTCCCCCTCGGGGGGATGCCGGGGAGCTGTTTTTT. Translated: CASPPRGDAGELFF.

The chain joins TRBV19 to TRBJ1-5; a possible D gene is TRBD1 (5 bases). CDR3 length equals 15 residues. Germline V gene data show CDR1 as LNHDA and CDR2 as SQIVND (reference sequence). V lost 5 bases and J lost 2, with 13 bases in between. The CDR3 nucleotides are TGTGCCAGTAGTTTACAGGCACGAGGCAATCAGCCCCAGCATTTT. Translation: CASSLQARGNQPQHF.